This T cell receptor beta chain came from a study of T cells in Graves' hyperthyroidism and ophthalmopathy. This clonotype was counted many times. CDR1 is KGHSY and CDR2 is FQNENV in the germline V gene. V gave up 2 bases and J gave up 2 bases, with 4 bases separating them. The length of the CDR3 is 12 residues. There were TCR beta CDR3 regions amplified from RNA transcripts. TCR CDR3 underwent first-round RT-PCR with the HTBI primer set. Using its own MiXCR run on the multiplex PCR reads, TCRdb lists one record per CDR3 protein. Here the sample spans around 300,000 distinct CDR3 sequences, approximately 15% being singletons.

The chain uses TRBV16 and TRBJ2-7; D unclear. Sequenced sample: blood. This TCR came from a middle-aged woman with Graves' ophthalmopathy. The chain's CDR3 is CASSQVAYEQYF. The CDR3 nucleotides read TGTGCCAGCAGCCAAGTTGCCTACGAGCAGTACTTC.